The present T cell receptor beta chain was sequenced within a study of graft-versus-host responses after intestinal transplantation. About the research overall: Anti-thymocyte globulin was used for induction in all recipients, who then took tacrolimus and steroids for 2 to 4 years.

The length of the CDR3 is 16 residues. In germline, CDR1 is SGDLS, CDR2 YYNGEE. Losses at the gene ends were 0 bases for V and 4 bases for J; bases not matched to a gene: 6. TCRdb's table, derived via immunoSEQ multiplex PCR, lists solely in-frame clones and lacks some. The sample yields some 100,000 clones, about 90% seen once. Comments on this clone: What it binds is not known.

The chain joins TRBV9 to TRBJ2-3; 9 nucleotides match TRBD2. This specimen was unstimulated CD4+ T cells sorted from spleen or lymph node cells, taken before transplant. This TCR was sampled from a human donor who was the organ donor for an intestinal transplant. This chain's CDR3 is CASSVVGGGGADTQYF. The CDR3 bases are TGTGCCAGCAGCGTAGTGGGCGGGGGGGGCGCAGATACGCAGTATTTT. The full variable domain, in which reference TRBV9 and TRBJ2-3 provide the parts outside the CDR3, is DSGVTQTPKHLITATGQRVTLRCSPRSGDLSVYWYQQSLDQGLQFLIQYYNGEERAKGNILERFSAQQFPDLHSELNLSSLELGDSALYFCASSVVGGGGADTQYFGPGTRLTVL.